The 29 T cell receptor beta chains below all came from one sample that was sequenced in a study of shared clonotypes between healthy human individuals. Produced via immunoSEQ multiplex PCR; TCRdb's table is partial and in-frame only. The table records under 1 million clones, about 96% of them present only once. Terminally differentiated effector memory CD45RA+ cells were excluded by CCR7 positive selection of CD45RO-negative cells. The specimen sequenced was naive CD8+ T cells sorted from blood. The source is a man aged 25 to 40 in good health.

The V gene is TRBV13, the J gene TRBJ1-1; D possibly corresponds to TRBD1 (5 bases). Germline lookup yields CDR1 PRHDT and CDR2 FYEKMQ (reference sequence). The V end was cut by 4 bases, the J end by 4 bases, with 13 bases between. The CDR3 totals 14 residues. The CDR3 DNA follows: TGTGCCAGCAGCTCGGGGACCCCGGGCACTGAAGCTTTCTTT. Translated, it gives CASSSGTPGTEAFF.

The genes are TRBV27 and TRBJ1-1; D is uncertain. Germline V gene lookup returns CDR1 MNHEY and CDR2 SMNVEV (reference sequence). Trimming shortened V by 5 bases and J by 0 bases, and 7 bases separated the two germline ends. The CDR3 loop spans 13 amino acids. The DNA of the CDR3 is TGTGCCAGCAGTCCAATTATGAACACTGAAGCTTTCTTT. As protein: CASSPIMNTEAFF.

This chain connects TRBV5-1 to TRBJ2-1; TRBD1 matches at 9 bases. The V segment lost 3 bases and the J segment 2 bases; nucleotides outside the gene matches: 9. This CDR3 has 17 amino acids. Germline assignment: CDR1 SGHRS and CDR2 YFSETQ. CDR3 sequence: CASSSGQGRRTYNEQFF. CDR3 bases: TGCGCCAGCAGCTCTGGACAGGGGAGACGCACCTACAATGAGCAGTTCTTC.

In its sample, this clone was seen once. Other nucleotide sequences in the sample specify the same CDR3. The V call is TRBV29-1, the J call TRBJ2-7, with TRBD2 identical over 7 bases. V lost 4 bases, J lost 0 bases, and 3 bases stayed unmatched. This CDR3 contains 13 residues. Germline V gene sequence: CDR1 SQVTM, CDR2 ANQGSEA. CDR3 amino acids: CSVVTSVSYEQYF. As DNA, the CDR3 is TGCAGCGTTGTCACTAGCGTCTCCTACGAGCAGTACTTC.

The V call is TRBV11-3, the J call TRBJ2-7; a weak D match, TRBD1 (6 bases). Trimming left V 5 bases short and J 3 bases short, with 11 bases between. The CDR3 length is 13 residues. Germline CDR1 and CDR2: SGHNT and YENEEA. CDR3 amino acids: CASSRGQHYEQYF. CDR3 in DNA: TGTGCCAGCAGCCGAGGACAGCACTACGAGCAGTACTTC.

V usage is TRBV7-9 and J usage is TRBJ1-2, with D maybe TRBD1 (6 bases). The CDR3 is 15 amino acids. In germline, CDR1 is SEHNR, CDR2 FQNEAQ (reference sequence). Trimming removed 5 bases at V and 3 bases at J, with 16 bases between. CDR3 nucleotides: TGTGCCAGCAGCGTTACAGGGAACCCGCACTATGGCTACACCTTC. Translated, it gives CASSVTGNPHYGYTF.

The V call is TRBV19, the J call TRBJ2-6; perhaps TRBD1 as D (6 bases). Germline V CDR1 and CDR2: LNHDA, SQIVND (reference sequence). The CDR3 consists of 15 residues. The germline V and J ends were trimmed by 6 bases and 12 bases, with 21 bases remaining between them. CDR3 amino acids: CASSPGAGDLSVLTF. CDR3 nucleotides: TGTGCCAGTAGCCCCGGGGCAGGGGATTTGAGCGTCCTGACTTTC.

Details on this clone: An end of the junction differs from the germline gene, which may be a read error. This rearrangement joins TRBV9 to TRBJ2-6, with D unclear. Germline V gene data show CDR1 as SGDLS and CDR2 as YYNGEE. The CDR3 is 15 amino acids. In DNA form, the CDR3 reads TGTGCCAGCAGCGTCGGTCGGTCTGGAGCCAACGTCCTGACTTTC. As protein: CASSVGRSGANVLTF.

J is TRBJ2-7 and V is TRBV7-2; possibly TRBD1 or TRBD2 for D (6 bases each). The CDR3 loop spans 16 amino acids. Trimming took 3 bases from V and 0 from J, leaving 15 bases between them. Germline loops: CDR1 SGHTA, CDR2 FQGNSA. The CDR3 here is CASSFRGRTNSYEQYF. The CDR3 DNA reads as TGTGCCAGCAGCTTTAGGGGGAGGACTAACTCCTACGAGCAGTACTTC. Full variable domain (remainder filled in from reference TRBV7-2 and TRBJ2-7): GAGVSQSPSNKVTEKGKDVELRCDPISGHTALYWYRQSLGQGLEFLIYFQGNSAPDKSGLPSDRFSAERTGGSVSTLTIQRTQQEDSAVYLCASSFRGRTNSYEQYFGPGTRLTVT.

This chain connects TRBV25-1 to TRBJ2-1, with TRBD2 matching over 11 bases. V gave up 2 bases and J gave up 9 bases; unmatched junction bases: 6. The V gene's germline CDR1 is MGHDK and CDR2 SYGVNS. The CDR3 loop spans 15 amino acids. CDR3 in DNA: TGTGCCAGCAGTGAAGTTAGCGGGAGGGCCGGTGAGCAGTTCTTC. Amino acids: CASSEVSGRAGEQFF.

With respect to this clone: Other nucleotide sequences in the sample specify the same CDR3. The chain has TRBV9 and TRBJ2-7; D not resolved. Trimming pared 0 bases from V and 3 bases from J, leaving 7 bases between. Per the germline V gene, CDR1 is SGDLS and CDR2 is YYNGEE. This CDR3 region has 13 residues. The CDR3 DNA reads as TGTGCCAGCAGCGTAGGGGAAGGCTACGAGCAGTACTTC. Its translation is CASSVGEGYEQYF. Variable domain in full (rest from reference TRBV9 and TRBJ2-7): DSGVTQTPKHLITATGQRVTLRCSPRSGDLSVYWYQQSLDQGLQFLIQYYNGEERAKGNILERFSAQQFPDLHSELNLSSLELGDSALYFCASSVGEGYEQYFGPGTRLTVT.

The V and J genes are TRBV7-8 and TRBJ2-5, with D possibly TRBD1 on 6 matching bases. Germline lookup yields CDR1 SGHVS and CDR2 FQNEAQ. With 5 bases removed from V and 5 bases from J, the gap between germline ends came to 18 bases. CDR3 length: 15 residues. The CDR3 protein is CASSPSVGAWETQYF. In DNA form, the CDR3 reads TGTGCCAGCAGCCCATCGGTGGGGGCCTGGGAGACCCAGTACTTC.

For this clone: Other nucleotide sequences from this sample produce the same CDR3. This chain links TRBV29-1 with TRBJ2-7; a possible D gene is TRBD1 (5 bases). Trimming cost V 4 bases and J 3 bases, with 10 bases left between them. Germline-derived CDR1 and CDR2 are SQVTM and ANQGSEA. This CDR3 has 12 amino acids. CDR3 in amino acids: CSVVVQGYEQYF. In DNA, the CDR3 is TGCAGCGTTGTGGTCCAGGGCTACGAGCAGTACTTC.

The genes are TRBV4-1 and TRBJ2-7, with a possible D match to TRBD1 (6 bases). Between the trimmed V and J ends, which lost 1 base and 0 bases, there was a span of 16 bases. Germline CDR1 MGHRA, CDR2 YSYEKL. The CDR3 loop spans 17 amino acids. This chain's CDR3 is CASSQASGVPGSYEQYF. The DNA for the CDR3 is TGCGCCAGCAGCCAAGCGTCAGGGGTCCCCGGCTCCTACGAGCAGTACTTC.

This chain connects TRBV6-4 to TRBJ2-7, with TRBD2 identical over 7 bases. V lost 9 bases to trimming and J lost 6 bases; unmatched junction nucleotides: 20. Looked up from germline, CDR1 is MRHNA and CDR2 is SNTAGT. The CDR3 length is 16 residues. The CDR3 region has the DNA TGTGCCAGGGATACCCGCAGAGCGGGGAATCCCTCCGAGCAGTACTTC. Encoded protein: CARDTRRAGNPSEQYF.

CDR3 coding DNA: TGTGCCACCAGCGTGGACAGGGGATATAATCAGCCCCAGCATTTT. It codes for CATSVDRGYNQPQHF. The V gene is TRBV15, the J gene TRBJ1-5, with TRBD1 matching 9 bases. CDR1 is LNHNV, CDR2 YYDKDF, per germline (reference sequence). This CDR3 contains 15 residues. Trimming cost V 5 bases and J 4 bases; bases outside gene matches: 6.

J is TRBJ1-1 and V is TRBV4-1; D remains unclear. The CDR3 loop spans 14 amino acids. V dropped 4 bases and J dropped 5 bases, with 14 bases sitting between them. Germline V gene data show CDR1 as MGHRA and CDR2 as YSYEKL. CDR3 bases: TGCGCCAGCAGCCCTCAGCGGTTCGGTACTGAAGCTTTCTTT. Protein: CASSPQRFGTEAFF.

This CDR3 is CASSPGPVTAYEQYF. CDR3 bases: TGTGCCAGTAGTCCGGGACCCGTCACAGCCTACGAGCAGTACTTC. The chain joins TRBV19 to TRBJ2-7; possibly TRBD1 or TRBD2 for D (5 bases each). The germline V and J ends were trimmed by 5 bases and 2 bases, with 16 bases remaining between them. This CDR3 has 15 residues. Per the germline V gene, CDR1 is LNHDA and CDR2 is SQIVND (reference sequence).

The chain joins TRBV21-1 to TRBJ2-7; the table's D gene call, TRBD2, was not cross checked with the DNA. TRBV21-1 is classified as a pseudogene. The CDR3 contains 20 residues. DNA for the CDR3: TGTGCCAGCAGCACAATACTAGCGGGAGTAGCCCGCTCGAACGCCTACGAGCAGTACTTC. Protein product: CASSTILAGVARSNAYEQYF.

V usage is TRBV4-1 and J usage is TRBJ2-5, with D possibly called TRBD1 or TRBD2 (6 bases each). This CDR3 is 15 amino acids long. CDR1 is MGHRA, CDR2 YSYEKL, per germline. The V gene lost 0 bases and the J gene lost 2 bases, with 10 bases spanning the gap. CDR3 loop: CASSQDGGQQETQYF. The CDR3 DNA is TGCGCCAGCAGCCAAGATGGGGGGCAGCAAGAGACCCAGTACTTC.

The rearrangement joins TRBV10-3 to TRBJ2-7, with D possibly TRBD2 on 5 matching bases. CDR3 length equals 13 residues. Looked up from germline, CDR1 is ENHRY and CDR2 is SYGVKD. CDR3 protein: CAASPDFPYEQYF. The DNA for the CDR3 is TGTGCTGCTAGCCCGGACTTTCCCTACGAGCAGTACTTC.

V gene TRBV7-9 combines with J gene TRBJ1-2; 8 bases agree with TRBD1. The germline V gene has CDR1 SEHNR and CDR2 FQNEAQ (reference sequence). CDR3 length equals 14 residues. Trimming removed 4 bases from V and 5 bases from J; junction bases left unmatched: 6. The CDR3 DNA follows: TGTGCCAGCAGCTCGGGACAGGTCGTTTATGGCTACACCTTC. Its translation: CASSSGQVVYGYTF.

CDR3 sequence: CASSDLKGRVPGELFF. The CDR3 DNA reads as TGTGCCAGCAGTGACCTGAAGGGGAGGGTTCCCGGGGAGCTGTTTTTT. V usage is TRBV11-2 and J usage is TRBJ2-2, with 7 positions matching TRBD2. From germline, CDR1 is SGHAT and CDR2 FQNNGV. V gave up 6 bases and J gave up 6 bases; unmatched junction bases: 13. The CDR3 length is 16 residues.

The gene calls are TRBV28 and TRBJ2-3; the D gene is possibly TRBD1 (5 bases). The CDR3 spans 17 residues. Germline V lookup: CDR1 MDHEN, CDR2 SYDVKM. V lost 4 bases to trimming and J lost 1 base, with 18 bases between them. The CDR3 here is CASSSSFSGPRTDTQYF. The CDR3 DNA sequence: TGTGCCAGCAGTTCCTCATTCTCAGGGCCGCGCACAGATACGCAGTATTTT.

The rearrangement links TRBV29-1 to TRBJ1-1, with a tentative D call TRBD1 (6 bases). Germline V gene data show CDR1 as SQVTM and CDR2 as ANQGSEA. Deletions cut 6 bases from V and 5 bases from J, with 10 bases between. There are 11 residues in the CDR3. The CDR3 is CSVPRGTEAFF. DNA of the CDR3: TGCAGCGTGCCGAGGGGGACTGAAGCTTTCTTT.

This chain links TRBV27 with TRBJ2-3, with TRBD1 matching over 8 bases. The CDR3 runs 15 residues. V trimming: 2 bases; J trimming: 4 bases; junction bases outside the gene matches: 5. CDR1 is MNHEY and CDR2 is SMNVEV in the germline V gene (reference sequence). The CDR3 reads CASSLDGQGADTQYF. The CDR3 nucleotides are TGTGCCAGCAGTTTAGATGGACAGGGCGCAGATACGCAGTATTTT.

This chain links TRBV7-8 with TRBJ2-1; 11 positions agree with TRBD2. Looked up from germline, CDR1 is SGHVS and CDR2 is FQNEAQ. Trimming cost V 5 bases and J 9 bases; bases outside gene matches: 9. This CDR3 has 15 residues. The CDR3: CASSPELAGGSEQFF. CDR3 in DNA: TGTGCCAGCAGCCCAGAGCTAGCGGGAGGATCTGAGCAGTTCTTC.

As regards this clone: The identical CDR3 is also encoded by other nucleotide sequences in the sample. The chain carries TRBV7-6 and TRBJ2-7; D perhaps matches TRBD2 (5 bases). Between the trimmed V and J ends, which lost 1 base and 0 bases, there was a span of 7 bases. Germline loops: CDR1 SGHVS, CDR2 FNYEAQ. CDR3 length: 14 residues. The CDR3 region has the DNA TGTGCCAGCAGCTTAGGAGCGGACTCCTACGAGCAGTACTTC. It codes for CASSLGADSYEQYF.

This clone was recorded only once. This sequence joins TRBV7-9 and TRBJ2-4; tentatively, D is TRBD1 (5 bases). The CDR3 spans 16 residues. The V gene's germline CDR1 is SEHNR and CDR2 FQNEAQ (reference sequence). Trimming left V 5 bases short and J 0 bases short, with 14 bases between. CDR3 residues: CASSTTRQGAKNIQYF. CDR3 coding DNA: TGTGCCAGCAGCACAACTCGTCAGGGAGCCAAAAACATTCAGTACTTC.